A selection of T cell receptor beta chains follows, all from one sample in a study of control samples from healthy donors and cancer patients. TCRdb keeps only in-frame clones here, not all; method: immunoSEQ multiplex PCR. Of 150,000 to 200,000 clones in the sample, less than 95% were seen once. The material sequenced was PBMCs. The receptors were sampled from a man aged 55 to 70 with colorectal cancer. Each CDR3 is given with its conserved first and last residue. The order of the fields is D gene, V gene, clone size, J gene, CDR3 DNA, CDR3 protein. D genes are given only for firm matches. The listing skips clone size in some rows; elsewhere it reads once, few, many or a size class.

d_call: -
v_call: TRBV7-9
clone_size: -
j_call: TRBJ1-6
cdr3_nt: TGTGCCAGCAGCTTAGGAAGGGGAGCGGATTCACCCCTCCACTTT
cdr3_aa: CASSLGRGADSPLHF

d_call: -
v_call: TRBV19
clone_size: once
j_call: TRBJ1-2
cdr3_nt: TGTGCCAGTAGTGAACAGGGTAACTATGGCTACACCTTC
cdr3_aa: CASSEQGNYGYTF

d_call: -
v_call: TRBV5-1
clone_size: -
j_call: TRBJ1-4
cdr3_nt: TGCGCCAGCAGCTTGGAATTCGGCAGAGGAAGTGAAAAACTGTTTTTT
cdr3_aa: CASSLEFGRGSEKLFF

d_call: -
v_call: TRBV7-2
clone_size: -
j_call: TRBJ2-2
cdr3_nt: TGTGCCAGCCGCCGGACAGCGAACACCGGGGAGCTGTTTTTT
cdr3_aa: CASRRTANTGELFF

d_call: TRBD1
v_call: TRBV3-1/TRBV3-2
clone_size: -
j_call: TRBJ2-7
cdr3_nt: TGTGCCAGCAGCCGCGTAGGGACAGGGGACTACGAGCAGTACTTC
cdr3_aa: CASSRVGTGDYEQYF

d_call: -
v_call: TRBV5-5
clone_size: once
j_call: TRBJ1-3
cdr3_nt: TGTGCCAGCAGCTTGATGGGGTCAGGAAACACCATATATTTT
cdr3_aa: CASSLMGSGNTIYF

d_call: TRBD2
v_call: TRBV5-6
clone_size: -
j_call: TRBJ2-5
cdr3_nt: TGTGCCAGCAGCTTGACAGCGGGGGACCAAGAGACCCAGTACTTC
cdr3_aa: CASSLTAGDQETQYF

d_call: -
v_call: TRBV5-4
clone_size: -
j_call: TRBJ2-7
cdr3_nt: TGTGCCAGCACCCCGGAGGGTCGGGGATACGAGCAGTACTTC
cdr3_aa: CASTPEGRGYEQYF

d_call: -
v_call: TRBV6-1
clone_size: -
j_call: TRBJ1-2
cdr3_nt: TGTGCCAGCAGTGCAAAAGGGACGCCCGTTCCCTATGGCTACACCTTC
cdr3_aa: CASSAKGTPVPYGYTF

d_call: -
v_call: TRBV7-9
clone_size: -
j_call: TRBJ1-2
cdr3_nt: TGTGCCAGCAGCTTAGTTTATCCCGGCGGCTACACCTTC
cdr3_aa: CASSLVYPGGYTF

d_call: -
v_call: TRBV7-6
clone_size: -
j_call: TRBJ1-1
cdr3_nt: TGTGCCAGCACCGCGACGGGGAACACTGAAGCTTTCTTT
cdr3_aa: CASTATGNTEAFF

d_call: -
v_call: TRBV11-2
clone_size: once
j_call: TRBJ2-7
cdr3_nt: TGTGCCAGCAGCTTAGATCCCGGGACAAACTACGAGCAGTACTTC
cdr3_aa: CASSLDPGTNYEQYF

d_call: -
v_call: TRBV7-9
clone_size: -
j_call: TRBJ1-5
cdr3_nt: TGTGCCAGCAGCACGGGGGGGCTTGGGCAGCCCCAGCATTTT
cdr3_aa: CASSTGGLGQPQHF

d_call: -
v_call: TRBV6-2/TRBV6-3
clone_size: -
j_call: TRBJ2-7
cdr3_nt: TGTGCCAGCAGTTACGGAACAACGTGGGAGCAGTACTTC
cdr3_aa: CASSYGTTWEQYF

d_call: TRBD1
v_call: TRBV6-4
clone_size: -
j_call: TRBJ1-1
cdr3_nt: TGTGCCAGCAGTGCGGGACAGGAGGGCACTGAAGCTTTCTTT
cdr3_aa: CASSAGQEGTEAFF

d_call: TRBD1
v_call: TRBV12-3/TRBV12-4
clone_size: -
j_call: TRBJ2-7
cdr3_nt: TGTGCCAGCAGTCCTTGGACAGGGCCCGAGCAGTACTTC
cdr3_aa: CASSPWTGPEQYF

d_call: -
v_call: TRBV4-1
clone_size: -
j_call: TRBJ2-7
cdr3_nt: TGCGCCAGCAGCCAAGATTCTGTCCACAGGGGAGGGGAGCAGTACTTC
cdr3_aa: CASSQDSVHRGGEQYF

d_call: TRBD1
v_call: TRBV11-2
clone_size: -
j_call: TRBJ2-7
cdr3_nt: TGTGCCAGCAGCCCCGGGACAGGGGCCGAGCAGTACTTC
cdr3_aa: CASSPGTGAEQYF

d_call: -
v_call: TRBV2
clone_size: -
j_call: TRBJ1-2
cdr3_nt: TGTGCCAGCAGTAGGTACAGGGAAAGTCTCTATGGCTACACCTTC
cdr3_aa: CASSRYRESLYGYTF

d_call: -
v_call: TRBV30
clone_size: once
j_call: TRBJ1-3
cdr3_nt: TGTGCCTGGGGCAGCTCTGGAAACACCATATATTTT
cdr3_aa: CAWGSSGNTIYF

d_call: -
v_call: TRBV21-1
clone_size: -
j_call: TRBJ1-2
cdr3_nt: TGTGCCAGCAGCAACCGGCCAGGGGATGGCTACACCTTC
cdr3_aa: CASSNRPGDGYTF

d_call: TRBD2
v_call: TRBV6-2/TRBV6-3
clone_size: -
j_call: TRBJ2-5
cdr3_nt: TGTGCCAGCAGCTCAATCTCTGGGAGGGGAAACCAAGAGACCCAGTACTTC
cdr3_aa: CASSSISGRGNQETQYF